Listed here is a single TCR beta chain. Its antigen is as yet unknown. The table came from immunoSEQ multiplex PCR; TCRdb's copy has only in-frame clones and leaves some out. This sample has over 25,000 clones; over 70% occur once, and the top ten carry about 10%. This record belongs to a study of a mutant IDH1 vaccine in newly diagnosed glioma. Study-level background: Beginning 4-6 weeks after radiotherapy alone, or with temozolomide cycles, vaccination took place. Earlier therapy was either radiotherapy, temozolomide, or both, and most got both. General study points: The authors found pseudoprogression apparently unrelated to changes in top peripheral T cell clonotypes.

The CDR3 runs 20 residues. CDR1 is SGHVS and CDR2 is FNYEAQ in the germline V gene. The junction had 17 bases not matched to a gene; V was cut back by 2 bases and J by 4 bases. As for time point: week 35, safety follow-up. Each dose delivered 300 ug of mutant IDH1 20-mer peptide subcutaneously with imiquimod. This receptor was taken from a woman between 25 and 40 years old with glioma. Some clones in this sample may be carry-over from other donors' samples. The chain links TRBV7-6 to TRBJ2-2, with 9 bases aligning to TRBD2. The input for sequencing was PBMCs, taken from a glioma patient whose treatment included an IDH1 peptide vaccine. The CDR3 DNA reads as TGTGCCAGCAGCTTAAGGGCCCAGAACGCGGCGGGGGGGAGCACCGGGGAGCTGTTTTTT. This translates into CASSLRAQNAAGGSTGELFF.